This T cell receptor beta chain is from a study of blood T cell repertoires in COVID-19. As for the study in general: Some COVID-19 samples were acute and others convalescent; all came from the United States, Italy and Spain. Sources were T cells, B-cell-depleted T cells, or PBMCs; the material itself was cDNA or gDNA.

The germline gives CDR1 SGHDN, CDR2 FVKESK. V lost 1 base to trimming and J lost 6 bases, with 15 bases between them. The CDR3 is 16 amino acids. Per the original methods: Nucleated cell counts were estimated from reference gene primer amplification. TCRdb keeps only in-frame clones here, not all; method: immunoSEQ multiplex PCR. V and J calls and clone size are as listed in that table; D and trimming were resolved from the DNA. Here the sample spans 250,000 to 300,000 clones, over 80% being singletons. This chain links TRBV14 with TRBJ2-2, with D perhaps matching TRBD2 (7 bases). Source material: peripheral blood. The TCR comes from a middle-aged woman with acute or convalescent COVID-19. The CDR3 reads CASSQATGGRPGELFF. In DNA, the CDR3 is TGTGCCAGCAGCCAAGCCACCGGGGGGCGGCCCGGGGAGCTGTTTTTT.